This T cell receptor (beta chain) was found in a study of T cell repertoires in cytomegalovirus infection (dated by TCRdb to the late 2010s). General notes on the study: Donor HLA type was relevant to the analysis, because carriage of CMV infection together with the matching HLA type was indicated by public TCR beta signatures.

On the study overall, not on this receptor specifically: The ex vivo response was dominated by HLA-C-restricted CMV-specific TCR beta clonotypes, and the single most frequent clonotype in two of eight donors was supplied by these HLA-C-restricted clonotypes. Carriers of CMV infection plus the relevant HLA type were discriminated by the cumulative frequency of public TCR beta family members in the study cohort and in an independent roughly 370-donor cohort.

From the germline V gene, CDR1 is SGHDN and CDR2 is FVKESK. V drops 0 bases and J drops 12 bases, leaving 15 bases in between. The CDR3 measures 14 amino acids from cysteine to phenylalanine. Only the CDR3 DNA stays, 42 bases, in frame from base 1. Sequencer: Illumina HiSeq 1500. TCRdb took the public reads, trimmed them with fastp at Q25, ran MiXCR for clone calling and kept in-frame beta chains. Every distinct CDR3 protein forms one entry, paired with its most common genes and DNA. The sample table holds about 680,000 distinct CDR3 sequences, of which 20% to 25% were seen once. The ten most abundant clones make up roughly 8% of the sample. A remark on this clonotype: The clone's antigen remains unknown. Per-base qualities were not stored, and no clone one base away is much larger.

This clonotype was obtained from a human donor in good health (CMV status not recorded). Some clones in this sample may be carry-over from other donors' samples. Specimen: CD8+ T cells from PBMCs. The sequence is built from TRBV14 and TRBJ2-1; TRBD2 is a possible D gene, resting on 5 matching bases. The bases are TGTGCCAGCAGCCAAGATAGCAGGAGGTTAGGGCAGTTCTTC. It encodes CASSQDSRRLGQFF.